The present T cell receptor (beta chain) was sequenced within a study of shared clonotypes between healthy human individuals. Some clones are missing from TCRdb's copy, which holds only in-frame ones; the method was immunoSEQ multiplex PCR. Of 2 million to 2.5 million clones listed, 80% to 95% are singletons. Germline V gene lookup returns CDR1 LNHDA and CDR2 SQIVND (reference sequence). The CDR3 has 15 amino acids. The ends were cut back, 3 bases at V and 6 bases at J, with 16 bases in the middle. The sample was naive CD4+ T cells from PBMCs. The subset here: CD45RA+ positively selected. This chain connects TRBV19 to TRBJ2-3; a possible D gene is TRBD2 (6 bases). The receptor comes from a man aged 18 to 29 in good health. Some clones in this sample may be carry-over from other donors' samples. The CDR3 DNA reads TGTGCCAGTAGTATCAAACTAGCTAATCTGGATACGCAGTATTTT. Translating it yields CASSIKLANLDTQYF.